The 15 T cell receptor beta chains below all came from one sample that was sequenced in a study of T-cell memory formation after mild COVID-19. TCRdb re-analysed the 5' RACE reads in MiXCR, keeping a single row per CDR3 protein. The data contain approximately 60,000 distinct CDR3 sequences, more than 9% of them singletons. The sample consisted of PBMCs or a T cell subset sorted from them (not recorded which). The receptors derive from a man aged 18 to 29 who had mild COVID-19 (a few samples of this study predate the infection). Cell type and time point are not known.

This clonotype was counted at least ten times. The chain employs TRBV6-2 or TRBV6-3 and TRBJ2-2; D is perhaps TRBD1 (6 bases). Looked up from germline, CDR1 is MNHEY and CDR2 is SVGEGT. The CDR3 is 13 residues long. Between the trimmed V and J ends, which lost 7 bases and 7 bases, there was a span of 13 bases. CDR3: CASTQGTVGELFF. The DNA of the CDR3 is TGTGCCAGCACCCAGGGGACGGTCGGGGAGCTGTTTTTT.

Only a few counts were recorded for this clonotype. The chain links TRBV4-3 to TRBJ1-1, with 12 bases identical to TRBD1. Germline trimming cut 2 bases from V and 1 base from J; bases unmatched to any gene: 5. This CDR3 spans 17 amino acids. Germline lookup yields CDR1 LGHNA and CDR2 YSLEER. The CDR3 protein is CASSQTGQGAKNTEAFF. For the CDR3, the DNA is TGCGCCAGCAGCCAAACGGGACAGGGGGCGAAGAACACTGAAGCTTTCTTT.

This clonotype has only a few counts. The chain has TRBV5-1 and TRBJ1-4, with a possible D match to TRBD1 (5 bases). V was shortened by 0 bases and J by 7 bases, with 13 bases between the two germline ends. Germline CDR1 SGHRS, CDR2 YFSETQ. This CDR3 has 15 residues. This chain's CDR3 is CASSLAPGGGEKLFF. CDR3 nucleotide sequence: TGCGCCAGCAGCTTGGCCCCTGGGGGGGGTGAAAAACTGTTTTTT.

This clonotype is categorized as medium-sized. This chain joins TRBV5-1 and TRBJ1-1; no clear D. The CDR3 runs to 11 residues. Trimming stripped 2 bases from V and 2 bases from J, with 1 base between. Germline lookup yields CDR1 SGHRS and CDR2 YFSETQ. The CDR3 sequence: CASSFNTEAFF. CDR3 nucleotide sequence: TGCGCCAGCAGCTTTAACACTGAAGCTTTCTTT.

The gene calls are TRBV5-1 and TRBJ2-1, with 11 positions matching TRBD2. The CDR3 extends over 16 amino acids. The germline V gene has CDR1 SGHRS and CDR2 YFSETQ. Trimming at V came to 3 bases and at J to 4 bases, leaving 6 bases not matched to a gene. CDR3 bases: TGCGCCAGCAGCTCCTCGGCTAGCGGGGGGTACAATGAGCAGTTCTTC. Translated: CASSSSASGGYNEQFF.

This clonotype was seen repeatedly, ten times or more. This chain links TRBV5-1 with TRBJ2-2; a possible D gene is TRBD1 (6 bases). The CDR3 contains 15 residues. The V and J ends lost 1 base and 1 base respectively, with 8 bases between them. Germline lookup yields CDR1 SGHRS and CDR2 YFSETQ. CDR3 region: CASSLWTENTGELFF. In DNA form, the CDR3 reads TGCGCCAGCAGCTTGTGGACAGAGAACACCGGGGAGCTGTTTTTT.

The CDR3 is CSAIGGRGVFNEQFF. The CDR3 DNA is TGCAGTGCTATTGGCGGCAGGGGGGTTTTCAATGAGCAGTTCTTC. The chain recombines TRBV20-1 with TRBJ2-1, with a weak D call TRBD1 (7 bases). Trimming removed 4 bases at V and 6 bases at J, with 19 bases between. This CDR3 is built from 15 residues. Germline V gene sequence: CDR1 DFQATT, CDR2 SNEGSKA (reference sequence).

The J gene is TRBJ1-5, the V gene TRBV29-1, with D unresolved. Per germline, CDR1 SQVTM and CDR2 ANQGSEA. The CDR3 runs to 13 residues. V lost 7 bases and J 4 bases, leaving 14 bases between the germline ends. CDR3 region: CSAIPHPNQPQHF. CDR3 coding DNA: TGCAGCGCCATACCACATCCAAATCAGCCCCAGCATTTT.

This clonotype occurred a few times. J is TRBJ2-1 and V is TRBV5-1; TRBD2 might be the D (6 bases). Germline V gives CDR1 SGHRS, CDR2 YFSETQ. The CDR3 extends over 16 amino acids. With 4 bases removed from V and 12 bases from J, the gap between germline ends came to 26 bases. This CDR3 is CASSIADGRTSKGQFF. CDR3 in DNA: TGCGCCAGCAGCATCGCAGACGGGAGAACCTCCAAGGGGCAGTTCTTC.

In this sample, this clonotype turned up a few times. Here the CDR3 DNA reads TGCGCCAGCAGCCAAGATCTTGCGTTTGGCGCCTTAGGGACCCAGTACTTC. Translated, it gives CASSQDLAFGALGTQYF. The chain links TRBV4-3 to TRBJ2-5; D gene uncertain. Germline V CDR1 and CDR2: LGHNA, YSLEER. This CDR3 spans 17 amino acids. Trimming stripped 0 bases from V and 7 bases from J, with 21 bases between.

This clonotype was detected a few times. V gene TRBV5-1 combines with J gene TRBJ2-2; possibly TRBD2 for D (6 bases). CDR1 is SGHRS and CDR2 is YFSETQ in the germline V gene. The CDR3 has 17 residues. V gave up 0 bases and J gave up 2 bases, with 14 bases separating them. CDR3 coding DNA: TGCGCCAGCAGCTTGGGTCACGGAGGGGACAACACCGGGGAGCTGTTTTTT. Amino acids: CASSLGHGGDNTGELFF.

This clonotype turned up a few times. This rearrangement joins TRBV5-5 to TRBJ2-3; 7 bases agree with TRBD2. V lost 0 bases to trimming and J lost 4 bases; unmatched junction nucleotides: 5. The germline gives CDR1 SGHKS, CDR2 YYEKEE (reference sequence). The CDR3 consists of 15 residues. The DNA of the CDR3 is TGTGCCAGCAGCTTGGTAAGCGGGGCGGCAGATACGCAGTATTTT. Translation gives CASSLVSGAADTQYF.

The V and J genes are TRBV6-5 and TRBJ2-2, with D unclear. Germline CDR1 MNHEY, CDR2 SVGAGI. The CDR3 loop spans 16 amino acids. The ends were cut back, 2 bases at V and 5 bases at J, with 15 bases in the middle. CDR3 bases: TGTGCCAGCAGTTACCAGGCGCCGCTACGGACCGGGGAGCTGTTTTTT. Translated: CASSYQAPLRTGELFF.

The rearrangement joins TRBV7-2 to TRBJ2-3; D remains unclear. CDR1 and CDR2 from the germline V gene are SGHTA and FQGNSA. The CDR3 is 13 residues long. V dropped 5 bases and J dropped 7 bases, with 13 bases sitting between them. CDR3 region: CASSTPTQHTQYF. The DNA of the CDR3 is TGTGCCAGCAGCACCCCTACGCAGCATACGCAGTATTTT.

V and J are TRBV29-1 and TRBJ2-2, with no clear D. CDR3 length equals 12 residues. The V end lost 7 bases, the J end lost 2 bases, and 8 bases lay between the germline ends. Germline CDR1 reads SQVTM; CDR2 reads ANQGSEA. CDR3 amino acids: CSATYNTGELFF. The CDR3 bases are TGCAGCGCCACCTACAACACCGGGGAGCTGTTTTTT.